The T cell receptor beta chain described here comes from a study of T-cell reconstitution after alpha-beta-depleted transplantation in children. Notes on this clonotype: Its antigen is not known.

Whole-study findings and limits: Fresh T-cell production supplied most of the T-cell counts and diversity seen one year after transplant. Roughly two months post-transplant, alpha-beta T cells reportedly originated from several hundred graft clones that had expanded. TCRbeta diversity was high at day 60 in some patients (a result of surviving recipient T cells and thymic progenitors).

During its preparation, the TCRbeta library received unique molecular identifiers. TCRdb recomputed calls from the PCR reads with MiXCR, one row per CDR3 protein. The sample gives around 960,000 distinct CDR3 sequences, about 30% of which show up once; roughly 31% is in the top ten. V lost 2 bases and J lost 9; bases outside the gene matches: 8. CDR3 length: 14 residues. CDR1 is MGHRA, CDR2 YSYEKL, per germline. This TCR derives from a boy in the first two years of life who had a stem cell transplant for SCID, so the T cells may come from the graft donor. This specimen was PBMCs, mostly from graft donor cells, taken 360 days after TCRalphabeta/CD19-depleted stem cell transplant. The V gene is TRBV4-1, the J gene TRBJ2-7; 9 bases are a match to TRBD2. The CDR3 DNA reads TGCGCCAGCAGCCAACCGGGACTAGCTGTCGGGCAGTACTTC. Its protein product is CASSQPGLAVGQYF.